This T cell receptor (beta chain) was obtained from a study of vaccination and CD4 T cells after COVID-19. Overall study context: The convalescents comprised six males and four females, two of them Hispanic. Post-vaccination specimens were collected at a median of about 68 days following dose two (range 14 to 241).

From the PCR reads, TCRdb called clonotypes with MiXCR, one entry per CDR3 protein. The sample has 20,000 or so distinct CDR3 sequences; about 60% are singletons. Turning to this clonotype: Its target is not known.

Study outcomes and limitations: The study found median SARS-CoV-2-reactive clonotypes rising from approximately 21 to 38, not significantly.

The V gene lost 5 bases and the J gene lost 7 bases, with 11 bases spanning the gap. The CDR3 length is 12 residues. Germline CDR1 is SNHLY and CDR2 is FYNNEI. This chain uses TRBV2 with TRBJ1-2, with no clear D. The sequence was collected from a human donor who had recovered from COVID-19. Sequenced material: CD4+ T cells from blood, taken before SARS-CoV-2 vaccination. CDR3 amino acids: CASSPGRSGYTF. The CDR3 nucleotides are TGTGCCAGCAGTCCTGGACGTTCTGGCTACACCTTC.